Sequencing of this TCR beta chain was carried out in a study of T-cell reconstitution after alpha-beta-depleted transplantation in children. During its preparation, the TCRbeta library received unique molecular identifiers. TCRdb reprocessed the PCR reads via MiXCR and lists one record per CDR3 protein. The repertoire consists of about 460,000 distinct CDR3 sequences, with around 13% occurring once and the leading ten covering about 5.6%. Germline trimming cut 5 bases from V and 0 bases from J; bases unmatched to any gene: 11. Germline CDR1 is SGHDN and CDR2 is FVKESK. The CDR3 runs 17 residues. This sequence originates from a human donor who donated a stem cell graft to a child with combined immunodeficiency. The V gene is TRBV14, the J gene TRBJ2-3; TRBD2 agrees at 7 bases. Sequenced here: PBMCs from the stem cell graft donor, sampled from the stem cell graft. As DNA, the CDR3 is TGTGCCAGCAGCTCAACCACGGGACTATGGAGCACAGATACGCAGTATTTT. Amino acid sequence: CASSSTTGLWSTDTQYF.